The text below deals with one T cell receptor (beta chain). Its antigen is as yet unknown. The data originate from a study of T cell repertoires in cytomegalovirus infection. Turning to the study itself: Matching HLA type, along with CMV infection, was indicated by public TCR beta signatures. Overall study results and limits: HLA-C-restricted, CMV-specific TCR beta clonotypes were dominant ex vivo. Cumulative frequency (of public TCR beta family members) identified carriers of CMV plus the relevant HLA.

TCRdb passed the reads through MiXCR, listing each CDR3 protein once. The table includes roughly 600,000 distinct CDR3 sequences, 20% to 25% detected once. V lost 6 bases to trimming and J lost 5 bases; unmatched junction nucleotides: 7. This CDR3 spans 15 amino acids. CDR1 is SNHLY, CDR2 FYNNEI, per germline. The sequence was obtained from a human donor in good health (CMV status not recorded). Some clones in this sample may be carry-over from other donors' samples. The chain joins TRBV2 to TRBJ2-1, with 10 bases matching TRBD2. The material sequenced was CD8+ T cells from PBMCs. The CDR3 here is CASRTTSGTNNEQFF. The CDR3, as DNA: TGTGCCAGCAGAACTACTAGCGGGACCAACAATGAGCAGTTCTTC.